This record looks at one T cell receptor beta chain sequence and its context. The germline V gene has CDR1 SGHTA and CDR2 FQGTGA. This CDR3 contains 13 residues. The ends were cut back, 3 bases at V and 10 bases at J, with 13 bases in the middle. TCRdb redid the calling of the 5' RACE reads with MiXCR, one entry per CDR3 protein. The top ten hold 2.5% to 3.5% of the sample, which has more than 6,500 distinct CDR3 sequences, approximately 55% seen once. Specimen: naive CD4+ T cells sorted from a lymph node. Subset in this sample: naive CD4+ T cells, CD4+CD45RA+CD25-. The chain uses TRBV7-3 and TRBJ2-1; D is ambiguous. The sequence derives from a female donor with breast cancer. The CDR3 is CASSFTDQDEQFF. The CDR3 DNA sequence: TGTGCCAGCAGCTTTACCGACCAAGACGAGCAGTTCTTC.